The 30 T cell receptor beta chains reported below all come from one sample, sequenced in a study of blood T cell repertoires in COVID-19 (dated by TCRdb to the early 2020s). Receptor amplification or capture employed the immunoSEQ multiplex PCR assay. Held by TCRdb, this immuneACCESS table contains in-frame sequences only and omits some clones. Under half of the omission traces to an unresolved V gene where checked; the cause of the rest is unknown. Across this sample there are 350,000 to 500,000 clones, with around nine tenths seen only once. The biggest ten clones account for approximately 1.5% of the sample. The sequenced sample was PBMCs or T cells enriched from blood (not recorded which). These receptors came from a woman aged 18-29 years who had been exposed to COVID-19.

V is TRBV5-6 and J is TRBJ1-6; D possibly corresponds to TRBD1 (6 bases). Trimming stripped 3 bases from V and 7 bases from J, with 8 bases between. CDR3 length: 13 amino acids. The germline gives CDR1 SGHDT, CDR2 YYEEEE. The CDR3: CASSWTENSPLHF. Here the CDR3 DNA reads TGTGCCAGCAGCTGGACAGAGAATTCACCCCTCCACTTT.

The genes are TRBV28 and TRBJ1-5; D might be TRBD1 (6 bases). Germline V CDR1 and CDR2: MDHEN, SYDVKM. The CDR3 totals 15 residues. V was trimmed by 3 bases and J by 3 bases, leaving 12 bases between them. DNA of the CDR3: TGTGCCAGCAGTTTGGGCAGGGGCTTCAATCAGCCCCAGCATTTT. Its protein is CASSLGRGFNQPQHF.

A single count supports this clone. The chain carries TRBV25-1 and TRBJ2-2; no firm D call. The CDR3 loop spans 13 amino acids. The germline gives CDR1 MGHDK, CDR2 SYGVNS. V lost 4 bases and J 5 bases, leaving 8 bases between the germline ends. CDR3 DNA: TGTGCCAGCAGTGCTACAGAAACCGGGGAGCTGTTTTTT. It translates to CASSATETGELFF.

CDR3 amino acids: CASSPQYEQYF. The DNA for the CDR3 is TGTGCCAGCAGCCCGCAGTACGAGCAGTACTTC. The chain carries TRBV7-8 and TRBJ2-7; D unclear. V dropped 5 bases and J dropped 4 bases, with 6 bases sitting between them. Germline V gene lookup returns CDR1 SGHVS and CDR2 FQNEAQ. This CDR3 is built from 11 residues.

This sequence joins TRBV6-5 and TRBJ2-7, with 7 bases identical to TRBD1. The CDR3 length is 14 residues. The V gene end was trimmed by 5 bases and the J gene end by 0 bases; junction bases not matched to a gene: 4. CDR1 MNHEY and CDR2 SVGAGI come from the germline V gene. CDR3 amino acids: CASSSTGVSYEQYF. The DNA of the CDR3 is TGTGCCAGCAGTAGTACAGGGGTCTCCTACGAGCAGTACTTC.

The genes are TRBV28 and TRBJ1-1, with TRBD1 matching 7 bases. CDR3 length: 12 residues. In germline, CDR1 is MDHEN, CDR2 SYDVKM. The trim removed 6 bases at V and 10 bases at J, leaving 8 bases unmatched. CDR3 region: CASSDDRDRAFF. The CDR3 nucleotides read TGTGCCAGCAGCGATGACAGGGATCGAGCTTTCTTT. Filled out from reference TRBV28 and TRBJ1-1, the complete variable domain reads DVKVTQSSRYLVKRTGEKVFLECVQDMDHENMFWYRQDPGLGLRLIYFSYDVKMKEKGDIPEGYSVSREKKERFSLILESASTNQTSMYLCASSDDRDRAFFGQGTRLTVV.

This sequence joins TRBV6-5 and TRBJ2-5, with D perhaps TRBD1 (5 bases). The CDR3 is made up of 14 amino acids. Trimming left V 4 bases short and J 5 bases short, with 14 bases between. The germline V gene encodes CDR1 MNHEY and CDR2 SVGAGI. The CDR3 is CASSSLKTVETQYF. The DNA of the CDR3 is TGTGCCAGCAGTTCCCTGAAGACAGTGGAGACCCAGTACTTC.

This clone was detected a few times. This chain joins TRBV5-6 and TRBJ1-5; no firm D call. V gave up 0 bases and J gave up 6 bases, with 7 bases separating them. This CDR3 region has 13 residues. The germline CDR1 and CDR2 sequences are SGHDT and YYEEEE. The CDR3 loop reads CASSLGGSQPQHF. Written as DNA, the CDR3 is TGTGCCAGCAGCTTGGGAGGGAGTCAGCCCCAGCATTTT.

This clone was observed once. This CDR3 is CASGWRASGFYTDTQYF. The CDR3 nucleotides read TGTGCTAGTGGTTGGCGGGCTAGCGGTTTTTACACAGATACGCAGTATTTT. The chain is built from TRBV12-5 and TRBJ2-3; 7 nucleotides agree with TRBD2. CDR1 is LGHNT, CDR2 FRNRAP, per germline. Trimming took 4 bases from V and 2 from J; bases not matched to a gene: 12. The CDR3 runs to 17 residues.

CDR3 coding DNA: TGTGCCAGCAGCTCACATCCGGACAGTTCCTATGGCTACACCTTC. The encoded protein is CASSSHPDSSYGYTF. The chain links TRBV7-2 to TRBJ1-2; D is perhaps TRBD1 (6 bases). This CDR3 spans 15 amino acids. CDR1 and CDR2 from the germline V gene are SGHTA and FQGNSA. V dropped 4 bases and J dropped 4 bases, with 16 bases sitting between them.

The chain is built from TRBV19 and TRBJ2-2, with TRBD1 matching over 10 bases. In germline, CDR1 is LNHDA, CDR2 SQIVND (reference sequence). This CDR3 is 14 amino acids long. With V trimmed by 7 bases and J by 7 bases, 6 bases remained unmatched. The CDR3 DNA sequence: TGTGCCAGTACCGGGACAGGGGTCATCGGGGAGCTGTTTTTT. Amino acids: CASTGTGVIGELFF.

The chain employs TRBV28 and TRBJ1-2; tentative D call: TRBD1 (5 bases). Germline V CDR1 and CDR2: MDHEN, SYDVKM. This CDR3 has 17 amino acids. Trimming pared 3 bases from V and 3 bases from J, leaving 20 bases between. This CDR3 reads CASSFGFFRGSDYGYTF. The CDR3 nucleotides are TGTGCCAGCAGTTTTGGGTTTTTCCGGGGGTCGGACTATGGCTACACCTTC.

As to this clone: The sample carries other DNA sequences with the same CDR3. The rearrangement joins TRBV5-1 to TRBJ1-2; 7 nucleotides line up with TRBD1. Trimming took 0 bases from V and 4 from J; bases not matched to a gene: 0. Germline assignment: CDR1 SGHRS and CDR2 YFSETQ. CDR3 length: 13 residues. CDR3 DNA: TGCGCCAGCAGCTTGGGGACAGGCTATGGCTACACCTTC. It codes for CASSLGTGYGYTF.

The chain couples TRBV28 to TRBJ2-7; 7 bases map to TRBD1. The CDR3 sequence is 14 residues long. V dropped 7 bases and J dropped 2; count of bases not matched to a gene: 8. Germline assignment: CDR1 MDHEN and CDR2 SYDVKM. As DNA, the CDR3 is TGTGCCAGCACCGACAGCACAGGGGCCTACGAGCAGTACTTC. It encodes CASTDSTGAYEQYF.

The gene calls are TRBV7-9 and TRBJ1-3; the D gene is possibly TRBD1 (6 bases). V lost 1 base to trimming and J lost 2 bases, with 12 bases between them. This CDR3 has 16 amino acids. The V gene's germline CDR1 is SEHNR and CDR2 FQNEAQ (reference sequence). DNA of the CDR3: TGTGCCAGCAGCTTAGGAGGACAGACAACTGGAAACACCATATATTTT. This encodes CASSLGGQTTGNTIYF.

V and J are TRBV28 and TRBJ2-1, with D perhaps TRBD1 (5 bases). Germline loops: CDR1 MDHEN, CDR2 SYDVKM. Trimming removed 7 bases at V and 4 bases at J, with 5 bases between. This CDR3 region has 11 residues. The CDR3 loop reads CASNRYNEQFF. CDR3 DNA: TGTGCCAGCAACAGGTACAATGAGCAGTTCTTC.

The gene calls are TRBV7-3 and TRBJ2-2; 7 nucleotides agree with TRBD2. The CDR3 totals 19 residues. V dropped 1 base and J dropped 2; count of bases not matched to a gene: 13. CDR1 is SGHTA and CDR2 is FQGTGA in the germline V gene. In DNA, the CDR3 is TGTGCCAGCAGCTTAAGGGCCGTTGGCGGGGGACCTAACACCGGGGAGCTGTTTTTT. This sequence encodes CASSLRAVGGGPNTGELFF.

The chain carries TRBV5-1 and TRBJ1-6; maybe TRBD1 (6 bases). Trimming took off 3 bases at V and 11 bases at J, with 12 bases between the two ends. CDR1 is SGHRS and CDR2 is YFSETQ in the germline V gene. This CDR3 contains 13 residues. CDR3 region: CASSSRGTAPLHF. Here the CDR3 DNA reads TGCGCCAGCAGCTCCAGGGGAACGGCACCCCTCCACTTT.

This chain joins TRBV28 and TRBJ2-5; D not certain. V lost 5 bases, J lost 5 bases, and 18 bases lay in between. This CDR3 is built from 15 residues. CDR1 and CDR2 from the germline V gene are MDHEN and SYDVKM. The chain's CDR3 is CASSTPHPSGETQYF. The DNA for the CDR3 is TGTGCCAGCAGTACGCCCCACCCGTCCGGGGAGACCCAGTACTTC.

This clone was seen only once. The chain links TRBV7-8 to TRBJ1-2, with D unresolved. Trimming stripped 5 bases from V and 1 base from J, with 17 bases between. Germline V gene lookup returns CDR1 SGHVS and CDR2 FQNEAQ. The CDR3 sequence is 16 residues long. Here the CDR3 reads CASSPSPGNFNYGYTF. DNA for the CDR3: TGTGCCAGCAGCCCGTCCCCCGGGAACTTTAACTATGGCTACACCTTC.

Turning to this clone: The sample carries other DNA sequences with the same CDR3. The rearrangement joins TRBV9 to TRBJ1-4; D ambiguous. This CDR3 is 15 amino acids long. Trimming stripped 0 bases from V and 2 bases from J, with 8 bases between. CDR1 and CDR2 from the germline V gene are SGDLS and YYNGEE. The DNA of the CDR3 is TGTGCCAGCAGCGTAGGGGGAGGCACTAATGAAAAACTGTTTTTT. Its translation is CASSVGGGTNEKLFF.

The V call is TRBV20-1, the J call TRBJ1-2, with TRBD1 identical over 8 bases. The CDR3 is 11 residues long. V dropped 8 bases and J dropped 5; count of bases not matched to a gene: 4. Germline V lookup: CDR1 DFQATT, CDR2 SNEGSKA (reference sequence). The CDR3 DNA sequence: TGCAGTCACAGGGGGAGGTATGGCTACACCTTC. It specifies CSHRGRYGYTF.

The rearrangement joins TRBV25-1 to TRBJ2-3; D may be TRBD2 (5 bases). The CDR3 covers 15 residues. The germline V and J ends were trimmed by 3 bases and 0 bases, with 10 bases remaining between them. Germline loops: CDR1 MGHDK, CDR2 SYGVNS. The CDR3 DNA reads as TGTGCCAGCAGTGATGGAGGAGCAAGCACAGATACGCAGTATTTT. Translation: CASSDGGASTDTQYF.

The rearrangement joins TRBV18 to TRBJ1-2; D is possibly TRBD1 (5 bases). V was clipped by 6 bases and J by 6 bases, with 14 bases between them. CDR1 KGHSH and CDR2 LQKENI come from the germline V gene. This CDR3 region has 13 residues. The DNA of the CDR3 is TGTGCCAGCTCCCAGGGAGGATTGGATGGCTACACCTTC. The encoded protein is CASSQGGLDGYTF.

J is TRBJ2-1 and V is TRBV6-5; D may be TRBD1 (6 bases). V was cut by 5 bases and J by 1 base, with 12 bases left in between. From germline, CDR1 is MNHEY and CDR2 SVGAGI. The CDR3 has 15 amino acids. DNA for the CDR3: TGTGCCAGCAGTCGCCAGGGGAAATCCTACAATGAGCAGTTCTTC. Its protein product is CASSRQGKSYNEQFF.

This chain uses TRBV7-2 with TRBJ1-2; TRBD1 might be the D (5 bases). CDR3 size: 12 residues. The germline gives CDR1 SGHTA, CDR2 FQGNSA. Trimming left V 1 base short and J 7 bases short, with 7 bases between. CDR3 sequence reads: CASSLGGGGYTF. The CDR3 DNA is TGTGCCAGCAGCTTAGGCGGGGGTGGCTACACCTTC.

The V call is TRBV3-1 (or the pseudogene TRBV3-2), the J call TRBJ2-4; 7 bases are shared with TRBD2. CDR3 length: 16 residues. The V gene end was trimmed by 4 bases and the J gene end by 0 bases; junction bases not matched to a gene: 6. The V gene's germline CDR1 is LGHDT and CDR2 YNNKEL (reference sequence). CDR3 sequence reads: CASSLTGGGAKNIQYF. In nucleotides, the CDR3 is TGTGCCAGCAGCCTAACGGGCGGGGGAGCCAAAAACATTCAGTACTTC.

The chain employs TRBV27 and TRBJ1-6; D is possibly TRBD1 (6 bases). Trimming shortened V by 5 bases and J by 9 bases, and 11 bases separated the two germline ends. This CDR3 has 13 residues. Germline V CDR1 and CDR2: MNHEY, SMNVEV (reference sequence). CDR3 sequence reads: CASSIRDISPLHF. The CDR3, as DNA: TGTGCCAGCAGTATTAGGGACATTTCACCCCTCCACTTT.

A single count supports this clone. J is TRBJ2-3 and V is TRBV5-4; tentatively, D is TRBD1 (5 bases). This CDR3 has 15 residues. Germline assignment: CDR1 SGHNT and CDR2 YYREEE (reference sequence). The V end was cut by 0 bases, the J end by 2 bases, with 10 bases between. The CDR3 region has the DNA TGTGCCAGCAGCTTGGCTGGACACTACACAGATACGCAGTATTTT. The encoded protein is CASSLAGHYTDTQYF.

The V gene is TRBV7-9, the J gene TRBJ1-2; D unresolved. This CDR3 is built from 12 residues. Germline V gives CDR1 SEHNR, CDR2 FQNEAQ (reference sequence). V gave up 1 base and J gave up 4 bases, with 4 bases separating them. The DNA of the CDR3 is TGTGCCAGCAGCTTAGGGCTCTATGGCTACACCTTC. This codes for CASSLGLYGYTF. The full variable domain, with the rest looked up from reference TRBV7-9 and TRBJ1-2, is DTGVSQNPRHKITKRGQNVTFRCDPISEHNRLYWYRQTLGQGPEFLTYFQNEAQLEKSRLLSDRFSAERPKGSFSTLEIQRTEQGDSAMYLCASSLGLYGYTFGSGTRLTVV.